The 9 T cell receptor beta chains given below trace back to one sample, sequenced in a study of blood T cell repertoires in COVID-19. Sequencing used immunoSEQ multiplex PCR; TCRdb keeps in-frame clones, though not all of them. Of 88,000 or so clones listed, 75% to 90% are singletons. What was sequenced was peripheral blood. These receptors were taken from a human donor in a cohort sampled during active COVID-19.

As regards this clone: Other DNA sequences of this sample code for an identical CDR3. The CDR3 region is CASSLGQGNSPLHF. The CDR3 DNA follows: TGCGCCAGCAGCTTGGGACAGGGAAATTCACCCCTCCACTTT. The chain joins TRBV5-1 to TRBJ1-6, with 7 bases aligning to TRBD1. J was trimmed by 7 bases and V by 0 bases; bases with no gene match: 1. Germline V gene data show CDR1 as SGHRS and CDR2 as YFSETQ. The CDR3 is made up of 14 amino acids.

This clone was seen more than once but under ten times. The chain uses TRBV2 and TRBJ1-5; the D gene is possibly TRBD1 (6 bases). In germline, CDR1 is SNHLY, CDR2 FYNNEI. V was clipped by 6 bases and J by 3 bases, with 12 bases between them. The CDR3 consists of 14 residues. The CDR3 coding sequence is TGTGCCAGCAGCCTACAGGGAAACAATCAGCCCCAGCATTTT. Translating it yields CASSLQGNNQPQHF.

The chain employs TRBV28 and TRBJ1-2, with D unresolved. Trimming removed 3 bases from V and 2 bases from J, with 7 bases in between. The CDR3 covers 13 residues. Germline-derived CDR1 and CDR2 are MDHEN and SYDVKM. The CDR3 reads CASSFPQNYGYTF. The CDR3 nucleotides read TGTGCCAGCAGTTTCCCACAGAACTATGGCTACACCTTC.

This rearrangement joins TRBV20-1 to TRBJ2-3; 8 bases are a match to TRBD2. Losses at the gene ends were 3 bases for V and 1 base for J; bases not matched to a gene: 6. From germline, CDR1 is DFQATT and CDR2 SNEGSKA (reference sequence). The CDR3 spans 15 residues. CDR3 sequence (DNA): TGCAGTGCTAGTAAGCGGGAGCTGGGCACAGATACGCAGTATTTT. This translates into CSASKRELGTDTQYF.

This clone was detected only once. The V and J genes are TRBV6-2 or TRBV6-3 and TRBJ2-2; D is unclear. CDR3 length: 14 residues. With 6 bases removed from V and 4 bases from J, the gap between germline ends came to 12 bases. Germline CDR1 and CDR2: MNHEY and SVGEGT. The CDR3: CASSNLDSTGELFF. The CDR3 nucleotides read TGTGCCAGCAGCAACTTAGATTCCACCGGGGAGCTGTTTTTT.

V and J are TRBV27 and TRBJ2-6; 10 bases line up with TRBD2. CDR1 MNHEY and CDR2 SMNVEV come from the germline V gene (reference sequence). J was trimmed by 1 base and V by 3 bases; bases with no gene match: 12. This CDR3 comprises 20 residues. This CDR3 is CASSFRPPGLAFSGANVLTF. DNA for the CDR3: TGTGCCAGCAGTTTCCGACCTCCGGGACTAGCGTTTTCTGGGGCCAACGTCCTGACTTTC. Looking up the rest from reference TRBV27 and TRBJ2-6 gives the full variable domain: EAQVTQNPRYLITVTGKKLTVTCSQNMNHEYMSWYRQDPGLGLRQIYYSMNVEVTDKGDVPEGYKVSRKEKRNFPLILESPSPNQTSLYFCASSFRPPGLAFSGANVLTFGAGSRLTVL.

V and J are TRBV5-6 and TRBJ2-1; TRBD2 might be the D (5 bases). The V gene's germline CDR1 is SGHDT and CDR2 YYEEEE. This CDR3 is built from 17 residues. The germline V and J ends were trimmed by 5 bases and 3 bases, with 21 bases remaining between them. In DNA form, the CDR3 reads TGTGCCAGCAGTTACCGAAAGGGCGGGCCTAACTACAATGAGCAGTTCTTC. Protein: CASSYRKGGPNYNEQFF.

The chain has TRBV5-4 and TRBJ2-3; 8 nucleotides agree with TRBD1. The CDR3 is 15 amino acids. CDR1 is SGHNT and CDR2 is YYREEE in the germline V gene (reference sequence). Trimming cost V 5 bases and J 0 bases; bases outside gene matches: 5. DNA for the CDR3: TGTGCCAGCAGGCTAGACAGGGGTAGCACAGATACGCAGTATTTT. Translation: CASRLDRGSTDTQYF.

V usage is TRBV5-8 and J usage is TRBJ2-2; 8 bases are a match to TRBD2. CDR3 length: 15 residues. Germline V lookup: CDR1 SGHTS, CDR2 YDEGEE. J was trimmed by 7 bases and V by 4 bases; bases with no gene match: 9. The CDR3 nucleotides are TGTGCCAGCAGCATCACCGGGACTAGTTTCGGGGAGCTGTTTTTT. Its translation: CASSITGTSFGELFF.